The following is a TCR beta chain sequence with its context. The antigen it binds to is not known. One base away there is no much larger clone; base qualities are not given. This sample stems from a study of OX40 agonist ivuxolimab in advanced cancers. The study in broad terms: Ivuxolimab, which targeted the costimulatory receptor OX40 (CD134), was an agonistic, fully human IgG2 monoclonal antibody. Intravenous ivuxolimab was administered to patients every 2 weeks at six dose levels: 0.01, 0.1, 0.3, 1.5, 3 and 10 mg/kg. Of the approximately 53 patients in dose escalation, about 20 had hepatocellular carcinoma, some 15 had melanoma, 9 had renal cell carcinoma and 9 had head and neck cancer. A male proportion of 82.7% and a mean age of 60 years, ranging from about 20 to 85, were recorded for the dose-escalation cohort. Patients were allowed to have had prior anti-PD-1, anti-PD-L1 or anti-CTLA-4 therapy, and 40% of the dose-escalation patients had been treated with checkpoint inhibitors. Three dose-escalation patients achieved partial responses, one with hepatocellular carcinoma and two with cutaneous melanoma. Peripheral TCRbeta sequencing aimed to test whether ivuxolimab altered TCR sequence diversity and caused clonal T-cell expansion. The monotherapy dose-escalation portion (N = 52 patients) of the phase I ivuxolimab trial is reported in the paper. General conclusions and limits of the study: At doses from 0.1 to 3.0 mg/kg, clonal expansion was seen in both CD4+ and CD8+ blood T cells between baseline and week 6. Which antigens the clonally expanded peripheral T cells were specific for was not determined. After ivuxolimab, more expanded clones were found on average in CD8+ T cells than in CD4+ T cells. Partial responders in the 0.1-3.0 mg/kg groups had among the lowest normalized peripheral clonal expansion, especially among CD8+ T cells. Low levels of normalized T-cell clonal expansion were also seen in some patients who did not respond.

The germline V and J ends show losses of 1 base and 2 bases respectively, and no gene match explains 2 bases of the junction. There are 15 amino acids in the CDR3, from cysteine to phenylalanine inclusive. The retained sequence is limited to the CDR3, 45 bases, with the frame set at the first base. The germline V gene sets CDR1 to LGHNA and CDR2 to YNFKEQ. To sequence the TCRbeta CDR3 region, genomic DNA was isolated from the sorted cells. The immunoSEQ Assay was used to sequence the TCRbeta CDR3 regions. The immuneACCESS repertoire file appears here via TCRdb, limited to in-frame rearrangements. These files lack a portion of the clones; in checked studies, under half of the deficit traces to unresolved V genes, and the cause of the others is not known. A total of tens of thousands of clones appear in this sample, roughly 91% of them only once. The ten largest clones capture around a third of the sample.

The trial excluded patients who had a history of autoimmune disease or were on systemic immunosuppression. Peripheral blood for TCR sequencing was drawn from every dose cohort at baseline, at cycle 4 day 1 and at cycle 7 day 1. The samples were taken from a phase I, first-in-human, multicenter, open-label dose-escalation trial of ivuxolimab. Adults with locally advanced or metastatic head and neck squamous cell, hepatocellular, melanoma or renal cell carcinoma were enrolled in the trial. CD4+ and CD8+ T cells were sorted separately from peripheral blood before TCR sequencing. The rearranged chain carries TRBV4-2 and TRBJ2-7, with 10 bases aligning to TRBD1. The clonotype comes from an adult with an advanced solid tumor such as melanoma, head and neck, liver or kidney cancer. Here the sequenced sample was CD4+ or CD8+ T cells sorted from blood, taken in a trial of the OX40 agonist ivuxolimab. The sequenced DNA is TGTGCCAGCAGCCAAGGGGACAGGGGAACCTACGAGCAGTACTTC. Its translation reads: CASSQGDRGTYEQYF.